This T cell receptor (beta chain) was sequenced in a study of blood T cell repertoires in COVID-19. As for the study in general: COVID-19 samples from acute and convalescent phases originated in the United States, Italy and Spain. T cells, B-cell-depleted T cells, or PBMCs provided the cDNA or gDNA that served as material.

In the original workflow: The authors estimated nucleated cell counts from reference gene primer amplification. Clones were read by immunoSEQ multiplex PCR, and TCRdb kept only the in-frame ones, dropping some. That table furnishes V, J and clone size, whereas the DNA furnished D and trimming. The sample gives 150,000 to 200,000 clones, 90% of which show up once; 15% to 20% is in the top ten. In germline, CDR1 is WNHNN, CDR2 SYGVQD (reference sequence). V was pared by 3 bases and J by 0 bases, with 10 bases between. CDR3 length: 15 amino acids. The receptor was isolated from a man between 60 and 75 years old with active or convalescent COVID-19. This chain connects TRBV10-1 to TRBJ2-3; possibly TRBD1 for D (5 bases). Sequenced: peripheral blood. The DNA of the CDR3 is TGCGCCAGCAGTGATAGACAGCTGAGCACAGATACGCAGTATTTT. It is translated as CASSDRQLSTDTQYF.